A selection of T cell receptor beta chains follows, all from one sample in a study of molecular identifiers for immune sequencing clone quantification. TCRdb used MiXCR to reprocess the PCR reads, holding one entry per CDR3 protein. The sample records 250,000 to 350,000 distinct CDR3 sequences, roughly a fifth being singletons. The sample taken for sequencing was naive CD8+ T cells from blood, with Jurkat cell RNA spiked in. The origin of the receptors is a human donor in good health. Some libraries in this study had Jurkat cell RNA spiked in. The CDR3 runs from the conserved cysteine through the conserved F or W. The D gene is left open where the match is weak. Only part of the rows carry a size: once, few, many, or a class if the clone is expanded.

v_gene,j_gene,abundance,d_gene,CDR3nt,CDR3aa
TRBV6-6,TRBJ2-4,many,-,TGTGCCAGCAGTTACTCGGACCAAAACATTCAGTACTTC,CASSYSDQNIQYF
TRBV10-3,TRBJ2-7,few,TRBD2,TGTGCCATCAGCCCGACTAGCGAACGACCCGAGCAGTACTTC,CAISPTSERPEQYF
TRBV6-5,TRBJ2-6,many,-,TGTGCCAGCAGTTACTCGGGGACCTCTGGGGCCAACGTCCTGACTTTC,CASSYSGTSGANVLTF
TRBV12-3/TRBV12-4,TRBJ2-1,many,TRBD2,TGTGCCAGCTTCCTAGCGGGGATTGGTGAGCAGTTCTTC,CASFLAGIGEQFF
TRBV27,TRBJ2-1,-,-,TGTGCCAGCAGTTTATCTGGCTTCTTACTATACGATGAGCAGTTCTTC,CASSLSGFLLYDEQFF
TRBV27,TRBJ2-3,many,TRBD2,TGTGCCAGCAGTTTGGGGGTGCGGGAGAGCACAGATACGCAGTATTTT,CASSLGVRESTDTQYF
TRBV13,TRBJ2-3,many,-,TGTGCCAGCAGCTTTGGTTCGGGGTTGGGCACAGATACGCAGTATTTT,CASSFGSGLGTDTQYF
TRBV12-3/TRBV12-4,TRBJ2-7,-,-,TGTGCCAGCAGTGACAAGGGGCCCTACGAGCAGTACTTC,CASSDKGPYEQYF
TRBV7-9,TRBJ2-1,once,-,TGTGCCAGCAGCTTAGTAGTAGTGGGGGTCGACAATGAGCAGTTCTTC,CASSLVVVGVDNEQFF
TRBV4-1,TRBJ2-1,many,-,TGCGCCAGCAGCCAAGATTTTAAAGGGGCTGAGCAGTTCTTC,CASSQDFKGAEQFF
TRBV7-2,TRBJ2-3,many,-,TGTGCCAGCAGCTTAGGAGTAAGAAGAGATACGCAGTATTTT,CASSLGVRRDTQYF
TRBV4-2,TRBJ2-2,-,TRBD2,TGTGCCAGCACCGAACTAGCGGGGAACACCGGGGAGCTGTTTTTT,CASTELAGNTGELFF
TRBV11-2,TRBJ1-3,few,TRBD1,TGTGCCAGCAGCCCCGGGACAGGGGAAAACACCATATATTTT,CASSPGTGENTIYF
TRBV29-1,TRBJ2-5,many,TRBD2,TGCAGCGTTGAACCTAGCGGGAGATATGAAGAGACCCAGTACTTC,CSVEPSGRYEETQYF
TRBV2,TRBJ1-4,many,-,TGTGCCAGCAGTGTGCCGGACGAAAAACTGTTTTTT,CASSVPDEKLFF
TRBV11-2,TRBJ1-3,few,-,TGTGCCAGCAGCTTAGAAGGAGGGATGTTTGGAAACACCATATATTTT,CASSLEGGMFGNTIYF
TRBV10-2,TRBJ1-1,many,-,TGCGCCAGCATTAATACAGCTCTTGTAGGGATTAGCACTGAAGCTTTCTTT,CASINTALVGISTEAFF
TRBV13,TRBJ2-6,many,-,TGTGCCAGCAGCCCAATCGGGGTCTCTGGGGCCAACGTCCTGACTTTC,CASSPIGVSGANVLTF
TRBV9,TRBJ2-5,-,-,TGTGCCAGCAGCGTTCTGGCAGCCCAAGGAAGGGGTAGCCAAGAGACCCAGTGCTTC,CASSVLAAQGRGSQETQCF
TRBV20-1,TRBJ2-7,many,-,TGCAGTGCTAGAGAGGACCCGGGGTACGAGCAGTACTTC,CSAREDPGYEQYF
TRBV6-5,TRBJ2-7,-,-,TGTGCCAGCAGTATGGACAGATCAAGTTCCTACGAGCAGTACTTC,CASSMDRSSSYEQYF
TRBV12-3/TRBV12-4,TRBJ1-1,few,-,TGTGCCAGCAGTCAACTCCGGGCAGCTGGGGAGGCTTTCTTT,CASSQLRAAGEAFF
TRBV30,TRBJ1-1,-,-,TGTGCCTTAGGACGTATGAACACTGAAGCTTTCTTT,CALGRMNTEAFF
TRBV5-4,TRBJ2-7,many,-,TGTGCCAGCAGCTTGGAGGGCACAAGTATACTGTACGAGCAGTACTTC,CASSLEGTSILYEQYF
TRBV7-8,TRBJ2-3,many,-,TGTGCCAGCAAGACATCAGGGCTAGCCAACACAGATACGCAGTATTTT,CASKTSGLANTDTQYF
TRBV6-2/TRBV6-3,TRBJ1-5,few,-,TGTGCCAGCAGTTATGGGGTCGGGGATCAGCCCCAGCATTTT,CASSYGVGDQPQHF
TRBV2,TRBJ1-5,-,-,TGTGCCAGCAGTGAAGCGGAGGGCAGGGGATATCAGCCCCAGCATTTT,CASSEAEGRGYQPQHF
TRBV28,TRBJ1-6,-,-,TGTGCCAGCAGCCCCCCAGGGTTCGGGGGAAATCCACCCCTCCACTTT,CASSPPGFGGNPPLHF
TRBV10-2,TRBJ2-4,-,-,TGCGCCAGCAGTGAGCCATCGGACTTGGCCATAAACATTCAGTACTTC,CASSEPSDLAINIQYF
TRBV6-2/TRBV6-3,TRBJ1-1,many,-,TGTGCCAGCACCTACGGCGGGGTAACTGAAGCTTTCTTT,CASTYGGVTEAFF
TRBV13,TRBJ2-7,few,-,TGTGCCAGCAGCTTAGGCCAGGCCCCGTTATACGAGCAGTACTTC,CASSLGQAPLYEQYF
TRBV19,TRBJ2-7,few,-,TGTGCCACCTCACATGGGCCGGACTACGAGCAGTACTTC,CATSHGPDYEQYF
TRBV30,TRBJ2-3,many,-,TGTGCCTGGAGTGTGGATACCTACACAGATACGCAGTATTTT,CAWSVDTYTDTQYF
TRBV15,TRBJ2-3,many,-,TGTGCCACCAGCAGAGATTGGGGCACCTCCGCCTCAGATACGCAGTATTTT,CATSRDWGTSASDTQYF
TRBV6-5,TRBJ2-1,many,-,TGTGCCAGCAGTTACGGCACACCCGGTGGGAATGAGCAGTTCTTC,CASSYGTPGGNEQFF
TRBV29-1,TRBJ2-2,many,-,TGCAGCGTTGAAGACGGAATAAACACCGGGGAGCTGTTTTTT,CSVEDGINTGELFF